These T cell receptor beta chains were read from a single sample in a study of blood T cells in healthy people across ages. MiXCR, run by TCRdb on the 5' RACE reads, gives a single entry per CDR3 protein. The sample records over 1,500,000 distinct CDR3 sequences, approximately 50% being singletons. Sequencing was carried out using blood. Receptors originate from a middle-aged woman in good health. Each CDR3 is given with its conserved first and last residue. A D gene is named only where the DNA matches it firmly. Clone size appears in some rows only: once, few, many, or a class for an expanded clone.

size,D,J,V,DNA,CDR3
few,TRBD1,TRBJ1-2,TRBV5-1,TGCGCCAGCAGCTTGAACAGGGGGGGCTATGGCTACACCTTC,CASSLNRGGYGYTF
.,.,TRBJ2-7,TRBV6-1,TGTGCCAGCAGAGGTGATACCTACGAGCAGTACTTC,CASRGDTYEQYF
.,.,TRBJ1-1,TRBV9,TGTGCCAGCAGCGTAGATGGAGGACCGAACACTGAAGCTTTCTTT,CASSVDGGPNTEAFF
few,.,TRBJ2-7,TRBV7-2,TGTGCCAGCAGCTTACTGATTAGGTACGAGCAGTACTTC,CASSLLIRYEQYF
.,TRBD1,TRBJ2-3,TRBV6-2/TRBV6-3,TGTGCCAGCAGTTACGGACAGGAACGCCGTTTCACAGATACGCAGTATTTT,CASSYGQERRFTDTQYF
.,.,TRBJ1-5,TRBV6-1,TGTGCCAGCAGTGTAACAGGAGCTGATCAGCCCCAGCATTTT,CASSVTGADQPQHF
few,TRBD2,TRBJ2-1,TRBV6-2/TRBV6-3,TGTGCCAGCAGAACTAGCGGGGGGGCACTCGATGAGCAGTTCTTC,CASRTSGGALDEQFF
few,TRBD1,TRBJ2-1,TRBV6-2/TRBV6-3,TGTGCCAGCAGATGGGGACAGGGGGCCGTCAATGAGCAGTTCTTC,CASRWGQGAVNEQFF
.,.,TRBJ2-2,TRBV4-3,TGCGCCAGCAGCCACAGGGCCCGGGAGCTGTTTTTT,CASSHRARELFF
.,.,TRBJ1-6,TRBV7-9,TGTGCCAGCAGCTTAGGTCCCAGCAGTTCACCCCTCCACTTT,CASSLGPSSSPLHF
.,TRBD2,TRBJ2-7,TRBV27,TGTGCCAGCAGTTCGGGCAGGGAGGGTTTGTACTTC,CASSSGREGLYF
few,TRBD1,TRBJ1-1,TRBV15,TGTGCCACCCGACAGGGCTTGAACACTGAAGCTTTCTTT,CATRQGLNTEAFF
few,.,TRBJ2-7,TRBV20-1,TGCAGTGCTAGAGATGAGCTGGGTCAGAGCTCAGCCTACGAGCAGTACTTC,CSARDELGQSSAYEQYF
.,TRBD1,TRBJ2-1,TRBV6-5,TGTGCCAGCAGTCCTGGGACAGTCAGGTATGAGCAGTTCTTC,CASSPGTVRYEQFF
.,TRBD2,TRBJ2-7,TRBV2,TGTGCCAGCAGATGGACTAGCGGGGGGTCCAACGAGCAGTACTTC,CASRWTSGGSNEQYF
.,.,TRBJ2-7,TRBV6-2/TRBV6-3,TGTGCCAGCAGTTTCCCGTCCCCCGAGCAGTACTTC,CASSFPSPEQYF
few,TRBD2,TRBJ2-6,TRBV5-1,TGCGCCAGCATAGCGGGCTCTGGGGCCAACGTCCTGACTTTC,CASIAGSGANVLTF
.,.,TRBJ2-7,TRBV15,TGTGCCACCAGCAGAGAACAGTCGTCCTACAATGAGCAGTACTTC,CATSREQSSYNEQYF
.,.,TRBJ1-2,TRBV4-3,TGCGCCAGCAGCCAAGATGGGAACGAGGCCTATGGCTACACCTTC,CASSQDGNEAYGYTF
few,TRBD2,TRBJ2-5,TRBV20-1,TGCAGTGCTAGAGACCCGATAGCGGGACGGCCCATTGGGCAGTACTTC,CSARDPIAGRPIGQYF
few,.,TRBJ2-3,TRBV20-1,TGCAGTGCTAGTCTCAGGGATGGTACGCAGTATTTT,CSASLRDGTQYF
.,.,TRBJ2-7,TRBV2,TGTGCCAGCAGAGTGGGGGCATTGTACTACGAGCAGTACTTC,CASRVGALYYEQYF
.,.,TRBJ2-7,TRBV6-2/TRBV6-3,TGTGCCAGCAGTGACCCGGGAGAGTTGGCTAGCGAGCAGTACTTC,CASSDPGELASEQYF
many,.,TRBJ2-7,TRBV3-1,TGTGCCAGCAGCCAATACTACGAGCAGTACTTC,CASSQYYEQYF
.,TRBD2,TRBJ2-7,TRBV12-3/TRBV12-4,TGTGCCAGCAGTGCCCCGACTAGCGGGGGGGTAAACGAGCAGTACTTC,CASSAPTSGGVNEQYF
few,.,TRBJ2-5,TRBV6-2/TRBV6-3,TGTGCCAGCATCCCCCCGGGGAAAGAGACCCAGTACTTC,CASIPPGKETQYF
.,TRBD2,TRBJ2-5,TRBV20-1,TGCAGTGCCAACGGCGGGGGATTCCAAGAGACCCAGTACTTC,CSANGGGFQETQYF
.,.,TRBJ1-1,TRBV7-2,TGTGCCACCAGCCCCAAGGGATCCGGCACGGAAGCTTTCTTT,CATSPKGSGTEAFF
once,TRBD2,TRBJ2-3,TRBV7-2,TGTGCCGGCAGCCCCCAGCGGGGGGGCGTAGATACGCAGTATTTT,CAGSPQRGGVDTQYF
.,TRBD1,TRBJ1-2,TRBV5-6,TGTGCCAGCAGCTCAATGACCGGGACAGGGGCCGCTAATTACTATGGCTACACCTTC,CASSSMTGTGAANYYGYTF
.,.,TRBJ2-3,TRBV25-1,TGTGCCAGCCAGGGATGGGTGATCACAGATACGCAGTATTTT,CASQGWVITDTQYF
.,.,TRBJ2-7,TRBV5-5,TGTGCCAGCAGCTGGTCGGGCCACAGCTCCTACGAGCAGTACTTC,CASSWSGHSSYEQYF
.,.,TRBJ1-4,TRBV5-8,TGTGCCAGCAGCTTGGCAGCTAATGAAAAACTGTTTTTT,CASSLAANEKLFF
few,TRBD1,TRBJ1-2,TRBV4-2,TGTGCCAGCAGCCTCAGCTATAACAGGGGAGACTATGGCTACACCTTC,CASSLSYNRGDYGYTF
few,TRBD2,TRBJ2-3,TRBV7-2,TGTGCCAGCACCCCCGGGGGGGCAAGCACAGATACGCAGTATTTT,CASTPGGASTDTQYF
.,TRBD1,TRBJ1-5,TRBV7-8,TGTGCCAGCAGCTTAGACCCGGGACAGGGGGCTGATCAGCCCCAGCATTTT,CASSLDPGQGADQPQHF
few,TRBD1,TRBJ2-5,TRBV6-6,TGTGCCAGCATTGCGTTGAGAGGGGGCAGGGAGACCCAGTACTTC,CASIALRGGRETQYF
.,.,TRBJ2-7,TRBV6-1,TGTGCCAGCAAGGGTTCGGGATTATCCTACGAGCAGTACTTC,CASKGSGLSYEQYF
.,.,TRBJ1-1,TRBV6-5,TGTGCCAGCAGTTATGGGGGGGAGAGGGCCACTGAAGCTTTCTTT,CASSYGGERATEAFF
few,.,TRBJ2-7,TRBV10-3,TGTGCCATCGGAGGGGGGCCCTACGAGCAGTACTTC,CAIGGGPYEQYF
few,TRBD2,TRBJ2-5,TRBV11-2,TGTGCCAGCAGCTTAAACCGGGCGGGGGAGGAGACCCAGTACTTC,CASSLNRAGEETQYF
few,.,TRBJ2-7,TRBV12-2,TGTGCAAGTCGCACGAGGGACAGATCCTCCTACGAGCAGTACTTC,CASRTRDRSSYEQYF
.,.,TRBJ2-3,TRBV11-1,TGTGCCAGCAGCCATACAGATACGCAGAATTTT,CASSHTDTQNF